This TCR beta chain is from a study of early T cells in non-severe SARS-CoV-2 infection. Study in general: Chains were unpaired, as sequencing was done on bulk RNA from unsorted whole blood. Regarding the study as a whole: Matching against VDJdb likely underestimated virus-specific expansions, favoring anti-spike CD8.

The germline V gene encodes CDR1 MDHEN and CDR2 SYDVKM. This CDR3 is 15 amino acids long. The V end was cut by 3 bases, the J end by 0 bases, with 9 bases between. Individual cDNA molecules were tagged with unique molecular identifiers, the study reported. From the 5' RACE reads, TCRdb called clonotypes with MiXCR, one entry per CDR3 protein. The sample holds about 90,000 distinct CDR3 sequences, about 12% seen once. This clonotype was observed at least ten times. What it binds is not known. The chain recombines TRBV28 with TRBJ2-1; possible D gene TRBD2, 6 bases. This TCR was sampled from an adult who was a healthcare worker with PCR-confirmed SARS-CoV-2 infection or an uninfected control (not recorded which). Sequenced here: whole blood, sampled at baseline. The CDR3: CASSFVGSSYNEQFF. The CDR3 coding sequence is TGTGCCAGCAGTTTTGTCGGGAGCTCCTACAATGAGCAGTTCTTC.